This entry concerns a single T cell receptor beta chain. Its antigen is unknown. The length of the CDR3 is 17 residues. The germline gives CDR1 MGHRA, CDR2 YSYEKL. The V end was cut by 6 bases, the J end by 0 bases, with 18 bases between. These data originate in a study of T cell responses to AZD1222 COVID-19 vaccine. Study context: Doses given second, at about 4 or about 12 weeks, were pooled. Overall study results and limits: Elevations in Spike-specific TCR breadth and depth followed administration of two AZD1222 doses. Clonal diversity was possibly underestimated; the donors were predominantly white British and more often female.

Data came from immunoSEQ multiplex PCR; TCRdb stores just in-frame clones and leaves some out. The table includes approximately 160,000 clones, over 75% detected once. The clonotype was recovered from an adult in good health. The chain employs TRBV4-1 and TRBJ1-5; D perhaps matches TRBD1 (5 bases). Source: peripheral blood, taken on day 0 of AZD1222 vaccination. CDR3 region: CASSYRRTTDSNQPQHF. The CDR3 bases are TGCGCCAGCAGTTACCGAAGGACAACCGATAGCAATCAGCCCCAGCATTTT.